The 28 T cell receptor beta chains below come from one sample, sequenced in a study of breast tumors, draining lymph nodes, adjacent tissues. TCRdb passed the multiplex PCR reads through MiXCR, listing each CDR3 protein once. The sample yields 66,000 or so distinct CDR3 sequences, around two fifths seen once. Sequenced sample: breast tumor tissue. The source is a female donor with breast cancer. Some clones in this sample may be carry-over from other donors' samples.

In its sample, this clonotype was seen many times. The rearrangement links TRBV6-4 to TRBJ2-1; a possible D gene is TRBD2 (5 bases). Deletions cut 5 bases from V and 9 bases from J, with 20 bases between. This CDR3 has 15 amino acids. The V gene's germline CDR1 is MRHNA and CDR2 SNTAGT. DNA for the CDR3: TGTGCCAGCAGTAGGCTAGCCCTGGGAGACGGTGAGCAGTTCTTC. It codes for CASSRLALGDGEQFF.

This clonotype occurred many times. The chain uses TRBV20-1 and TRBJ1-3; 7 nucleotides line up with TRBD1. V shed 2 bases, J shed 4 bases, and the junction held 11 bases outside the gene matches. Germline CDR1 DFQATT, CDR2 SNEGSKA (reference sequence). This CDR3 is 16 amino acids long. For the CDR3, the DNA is TGCAGTGCTAGATCAGCACGTGGGACAGTCGGAAACACCATATATTTT. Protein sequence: CSARSARGTVGNTIYF.

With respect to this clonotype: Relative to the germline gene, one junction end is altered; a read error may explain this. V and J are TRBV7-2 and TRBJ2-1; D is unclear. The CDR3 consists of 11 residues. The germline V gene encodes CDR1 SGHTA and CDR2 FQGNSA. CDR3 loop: CASNYYNEQFF. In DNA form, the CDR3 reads TGTGCCAGCAACTACTACAATGAGCAATTCTTC.

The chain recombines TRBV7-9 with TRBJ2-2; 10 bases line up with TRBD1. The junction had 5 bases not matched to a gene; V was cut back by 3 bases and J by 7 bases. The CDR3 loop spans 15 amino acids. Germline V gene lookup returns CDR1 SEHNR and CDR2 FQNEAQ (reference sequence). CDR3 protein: CASSFDRGRVGELFF. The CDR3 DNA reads TGTGCCAGCAGCTTCGACAGGGGGCGAGTCGGGGAGCTGTTTTTT.

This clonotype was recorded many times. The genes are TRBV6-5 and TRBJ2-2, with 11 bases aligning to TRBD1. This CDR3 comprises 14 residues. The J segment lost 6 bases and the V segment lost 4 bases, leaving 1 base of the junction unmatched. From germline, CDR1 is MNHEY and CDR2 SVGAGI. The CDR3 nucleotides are TGTGCCAGCAGTTTGGGACAGGGGGCCGGGGAGCTGTTTTTT. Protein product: CASSLGQGAGELFF.

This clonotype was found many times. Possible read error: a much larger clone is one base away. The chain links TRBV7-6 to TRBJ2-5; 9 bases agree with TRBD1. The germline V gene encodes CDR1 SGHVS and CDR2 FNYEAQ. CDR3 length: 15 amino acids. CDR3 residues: CAGSLGQGTGETQYF. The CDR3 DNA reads TGTGCCGGCAGCTTAGGGCAGGGGACAGGGGAGACCCAGTACTTC.

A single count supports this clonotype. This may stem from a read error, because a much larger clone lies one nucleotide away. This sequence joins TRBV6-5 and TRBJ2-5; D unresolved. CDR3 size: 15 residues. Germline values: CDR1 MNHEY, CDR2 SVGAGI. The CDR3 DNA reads TGTGCCGGCAGTCACTCGACAAGGCGTGGAGAGACCCAGTACTTC. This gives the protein CAGSHSTRRGETQYF.

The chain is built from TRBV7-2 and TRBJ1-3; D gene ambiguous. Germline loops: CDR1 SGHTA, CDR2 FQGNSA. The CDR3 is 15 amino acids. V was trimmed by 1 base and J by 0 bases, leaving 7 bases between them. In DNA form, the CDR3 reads TGTGCCAGCAGCTTAGGGCTATCCTCTGGAAACACCATATATTTT. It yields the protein CASSLGLSSGNTIYF. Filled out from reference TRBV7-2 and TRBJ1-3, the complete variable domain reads GAGVSQSPSNKVTEKGKDVELRCDPISGHTALYWYRQSLGQGLEFLIYFQGNSAPDKSGLPSDRFSAERTGGSVSTLTIQRTQQEDSAVYLCASSLGLSSGNTIYFGEGSWLTVV.

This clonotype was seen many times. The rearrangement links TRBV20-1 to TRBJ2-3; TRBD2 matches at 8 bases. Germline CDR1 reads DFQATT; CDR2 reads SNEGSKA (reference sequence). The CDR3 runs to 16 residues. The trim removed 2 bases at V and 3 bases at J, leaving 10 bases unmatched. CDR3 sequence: CSARWWGSGNTDTQYF. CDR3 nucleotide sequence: TGCAGTGCTAGATGGTGGGGTAGCGGGAATACAGATACGCAGTATTTT.

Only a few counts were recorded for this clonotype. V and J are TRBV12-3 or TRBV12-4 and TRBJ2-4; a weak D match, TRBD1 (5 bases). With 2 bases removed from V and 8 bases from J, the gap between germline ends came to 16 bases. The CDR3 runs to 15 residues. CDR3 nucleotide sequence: TGTGCCAGCAGTTTAAATTTCTGGGAAGGGGACATTCAGTACTTC. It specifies CASSLNFWEGDIQYF.

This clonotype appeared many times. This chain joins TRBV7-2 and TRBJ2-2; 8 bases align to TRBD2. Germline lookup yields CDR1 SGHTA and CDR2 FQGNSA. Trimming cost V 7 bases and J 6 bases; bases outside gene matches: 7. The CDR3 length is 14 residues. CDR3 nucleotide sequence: TGTGCCAGCACCCGACGGCGGGGGGCCGGGGAGCTGTTTTTT. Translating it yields CASTRRRGAGELFF.

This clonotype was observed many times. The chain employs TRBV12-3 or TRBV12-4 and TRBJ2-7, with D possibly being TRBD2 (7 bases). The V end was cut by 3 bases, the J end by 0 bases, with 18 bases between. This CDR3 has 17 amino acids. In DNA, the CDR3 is TGTGCCAGCAGTTTCCAAGGGGGGGGACTGGACTCCTACGAGCAGTACTTC. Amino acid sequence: CASSFQGGGLDSYEQYF.

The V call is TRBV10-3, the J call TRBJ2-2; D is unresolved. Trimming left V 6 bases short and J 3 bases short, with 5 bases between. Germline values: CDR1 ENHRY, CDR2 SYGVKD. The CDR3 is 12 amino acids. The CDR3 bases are TGTGCCATCAGCCGGGACACCGGGGAGCTGTTTTTT. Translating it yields CAISRDTGELFF.

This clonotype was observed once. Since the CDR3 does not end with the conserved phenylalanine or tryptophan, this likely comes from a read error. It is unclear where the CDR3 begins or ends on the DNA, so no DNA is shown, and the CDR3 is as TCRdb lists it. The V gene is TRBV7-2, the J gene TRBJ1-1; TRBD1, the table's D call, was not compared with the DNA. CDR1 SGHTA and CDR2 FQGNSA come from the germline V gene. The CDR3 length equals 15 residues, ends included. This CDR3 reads CASSSAGQGMMNTFL.

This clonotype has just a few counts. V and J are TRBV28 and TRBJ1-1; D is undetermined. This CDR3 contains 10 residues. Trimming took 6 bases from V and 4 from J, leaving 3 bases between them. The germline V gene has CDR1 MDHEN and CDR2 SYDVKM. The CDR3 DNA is TGTGCCAGCAGCCGCACTGAAGCTTTCTTT. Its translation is CASSRTEAFF.

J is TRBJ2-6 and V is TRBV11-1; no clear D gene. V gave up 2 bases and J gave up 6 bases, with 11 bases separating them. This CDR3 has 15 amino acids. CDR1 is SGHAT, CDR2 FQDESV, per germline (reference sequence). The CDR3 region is CASSLLVAAANVLTF. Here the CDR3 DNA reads TGTGCCAGCAGCTTATTGGTGGCTGCGGCCAACGTCCTGACTTTC.

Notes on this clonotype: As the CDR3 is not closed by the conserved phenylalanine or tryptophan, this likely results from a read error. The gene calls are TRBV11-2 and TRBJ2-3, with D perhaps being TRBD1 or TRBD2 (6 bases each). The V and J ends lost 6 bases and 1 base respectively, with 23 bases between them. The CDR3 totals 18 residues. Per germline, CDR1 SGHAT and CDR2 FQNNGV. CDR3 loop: CASRRPGGAPGRTDTQYS. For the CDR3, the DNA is TGTGCCAGCAGACGGCCCGGGGGCGCCCCGGGACGCACAGATACGCAGTATTCT.

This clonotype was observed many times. The CDR3 sequence is CASSYEPPTGSNQPQHF. For the CDR3, the DNA is TGTGCCAGCAGCTATGAACCCCCGACAGGTAGCAATCAGCCCCAGCATTTT. This chain joins TRBV7-2 and TRBJ1-5; D may be TRBD1 (6 bases). The ends were cut back, 4 bases at V and 0 bases at J, with 16 bases in the middle. The CDR3 runs to 17 residues. CDR1 is SGHTA and CDR2 is FQGNSA in the germline V gene.

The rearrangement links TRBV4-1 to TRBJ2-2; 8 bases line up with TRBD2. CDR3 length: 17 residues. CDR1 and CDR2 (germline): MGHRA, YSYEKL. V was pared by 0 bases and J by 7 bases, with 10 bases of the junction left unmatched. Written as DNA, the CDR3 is TGCGCCAGCAGCCAAGATAGGAATAGCGGGATTAGCGGGGAGCTGTTTTTT. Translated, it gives CASSQDRNSGISGELFF.

CDR3 amino acids: CASSLGTGVPYNEQFF. DNA of the CDR3: TGTGCCAGCAGCTTAGGGACAGGGGTCCCCTACAATGAGCAGTTCTTC. The chain uses TRBV9 and TRBJ2-1, with 10 positions matching TRBD1. CDR1 is SGDLS and CDR2 is YYNGEE in the germline V gene. The CDR3 spans 16 residues. J lost 2 bases, V lost 4 bases, and 6 bases had no gene match.

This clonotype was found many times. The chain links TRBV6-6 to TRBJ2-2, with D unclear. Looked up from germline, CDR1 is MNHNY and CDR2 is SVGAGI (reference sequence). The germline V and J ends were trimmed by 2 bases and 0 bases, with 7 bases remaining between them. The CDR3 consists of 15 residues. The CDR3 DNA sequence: TGTGCCAGCAGTTACAGATCCACGAACACCGGGGAGCTGTTTTTT. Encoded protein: CASSYRSTNTGELFF.

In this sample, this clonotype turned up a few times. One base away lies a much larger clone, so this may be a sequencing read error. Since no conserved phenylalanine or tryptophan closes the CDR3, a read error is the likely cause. CDR3 protein: CASSVGLGNEQFS. Written as DNA, the CDR3 is TGTGCCAGCAGCGTAGGGTTAGGGAATGAGCAGTTCTCC. The V call is TRBV9, the J call TRBJ2-1; D unclear. Trimming took 0 bases from V and 7 from J, leaving 8 bases between them. CDR3 size: 13 residues. CDR1 and CDR2 (germline): SGDLS, YYNGEE.

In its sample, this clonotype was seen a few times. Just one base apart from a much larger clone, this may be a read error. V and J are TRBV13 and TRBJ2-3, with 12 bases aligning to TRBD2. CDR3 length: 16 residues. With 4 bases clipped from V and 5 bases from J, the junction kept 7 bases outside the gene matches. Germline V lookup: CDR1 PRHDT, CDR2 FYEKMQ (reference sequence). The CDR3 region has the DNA TGTGCCAGCAGCTACCGGACTAGCGGGGTTGGAGATACGCAGTATTTT. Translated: CASSYRTSGVGDTQYF.

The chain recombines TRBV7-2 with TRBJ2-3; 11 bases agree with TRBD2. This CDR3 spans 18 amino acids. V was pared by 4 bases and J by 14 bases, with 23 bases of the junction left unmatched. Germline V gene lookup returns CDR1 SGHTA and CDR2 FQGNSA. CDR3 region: CASSSSSGGARSTDTRYF. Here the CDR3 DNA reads TGTGCCAGCAGCTCCAGTAGCGGGGGGGCTCGGAGCACAGATACGAGGTATTTT. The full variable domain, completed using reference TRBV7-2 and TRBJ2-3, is GAGVSQSPSNKVTEKGKDVELRCDPISGHTALYWYRQSLGQGLEFLIYFQGNSAPDKSGLPSDRFSAERTGGSVSTLTIQRTQQEDSAVYLCASSSSSGGARSTDTRYFGPGTRLTVL.

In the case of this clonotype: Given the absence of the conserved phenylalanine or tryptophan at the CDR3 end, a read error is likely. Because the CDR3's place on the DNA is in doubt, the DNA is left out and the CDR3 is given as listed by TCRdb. The CDR3 sequence: CASSPGPSQETQHS. The chain links TRBV18 to TRBJ2-5; the table names TRBD1, a call not compared with the DNA. Looked up from germline, CDR1 is KGHSH and CDR2 is LQKENI. The CDR3 is 14 residues long, counting both termini.

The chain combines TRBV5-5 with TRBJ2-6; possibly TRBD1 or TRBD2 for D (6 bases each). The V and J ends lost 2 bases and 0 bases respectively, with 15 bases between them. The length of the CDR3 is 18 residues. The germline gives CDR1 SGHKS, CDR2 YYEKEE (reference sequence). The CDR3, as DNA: TGTGCCAGCAGCTTTTCGCGACCGGGGGCCTCTGGGGCCAACGTCCTGACTTTC. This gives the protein CASSFSRPGASGANVLTF. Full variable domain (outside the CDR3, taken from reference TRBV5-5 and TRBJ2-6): DAGVTQSPTHLIKTRGQQVTLRCSPISGHKSVSWYQQVLGQGPQFIFQYYEKEERGRGNFPDRFSARQFPNYSSELNVNALLLGDSALYLCASSFSRPGASGANVLTFGAGSRLTVL.

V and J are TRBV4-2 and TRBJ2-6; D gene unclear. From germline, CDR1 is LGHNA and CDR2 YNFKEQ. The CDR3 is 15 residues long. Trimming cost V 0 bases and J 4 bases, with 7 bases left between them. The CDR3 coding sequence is TGTGCCAGCAGCCAAGAGGGTGCAGGGGCCAACGTCCTGACTTTC. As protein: CASSQEGAGANVLTF.

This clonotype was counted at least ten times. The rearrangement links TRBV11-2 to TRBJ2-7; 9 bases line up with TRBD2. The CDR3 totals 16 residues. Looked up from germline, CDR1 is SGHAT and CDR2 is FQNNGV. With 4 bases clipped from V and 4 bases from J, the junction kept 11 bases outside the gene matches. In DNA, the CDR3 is TGTGCCAGCAGCTGGTTATATGCGGGGGGGCCTTACGAGCAGTACTTC. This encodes CASSWLYAGGPYEQYF.